These T cell receptor beta chains were read from a single sample in a study of cytomegalovirus exposure and HLA in healthy donors. The protocol was immunoSEQ multiplex PCR, while the TCRdb copy is restricted to in-frame clones and leaves out a portion. Here the sample spans roughly 160,000 clones, around 80% being singletons. The sequenced sample consisted of PBMCs. The origin of the receptors is a man between 35 and 55 years old in good health and CMV-seronegative. Each CDR3 is given with its conserved first and last residue. A D gene is named only where the DNA matches it firmly. Size tells how often a clone was seen (once, few, many) or the class of an expanded clone, and some rows leave it out.

d_call j_call v_call clone_size cdr3_nt cdr3_aa
TRBD2 TRBJ2-1 TRBV11-2 NA TGTGCCAGCAGCTTAGAGCGGAGGGCCTTCCTCTTGCGGGAGTTCAATGAGCAGTTCTTC CASSLERRAFLLREFNEQFF
NA TRBJ1-6 TRBV2 NA TGTGCCAGCAGTGAAGCGCTGAGCCCAGGGTACTCCTATAATTCACCCCTCCACTTT CASSEALSPGYSYNSPLHF
TRBD2 TRBJ2-1 TRBV2 NA TGTGCCAGCAGCTGGACTAGCGGGATGGGCAATGAGCAGTTCTTC CASSWTSGMGNEQFF
TRBD2 TRBJ2-1 TRBV4-2 NA TGTGCCAGCAGCCAAGGAGACTTAGCGGGAGGACGATACAATGAGCAGTTCTTC CASSQGDLAGGRYNEQFF
TRBD2 TRBJ2-5 TRBV2 once TGTGCCAGCACCAAGAGGTCTGGTAGATTGGCGGGAGATGGGACCCAGTACTTC CASTKRSGRLAGDGTQYF
NA TRBJ2-2 TRBV28 NA TGTGCCACCGCAGGGCCGAACACCGGGGAGCTGTTTTTT CATAGPNTGELFF
NA TRBJ1-2 TRBV28 NA TGTGCCAGCAGTTTGACAGTAGCTAACTATGGCTACACCTTC CASSLTVANYGYTF
NA TRBJ2-7 TRBV7-9 few TGTGCCAGCAGCTTAGGCAGGGGTAACGAGCAGTACTTC CASSLGRGNEQYF
NA TRBJ2-6 TRBV6-1 NA TGTGCCAGCTACGGCGGATACTCTGGGGCCAACGGCCTGACTTTC CASYGGYSGANGLTF
TRBD1 TRBJ1-5 TRBV7-9 NA TGTGCCAGCAGCGCGGACAGGGGGATCGAGCCCCAGCATTTT CASSADRGIEPQHF
NA TRBJ2-7 TRBV29-1 NA TGCAGCGTTAAGGGTTTAGCGGCCGCCTACGAGCAGTACTTC CSVKGLAAAYEQYF
TRBD2 TRBJ2-7 TRBV2 NA TGTGCCAGCAGTGAGAGGGGAGGGCCTGTATCCTACGAGCAGTACTTC CASSERGGPVSYEQYF
NA TRBJ2-7 TRBV6-6 NA TGTGCCAGCAGCTATCAGGGCTCCGAGCAGTACTTC CASSYQGSEQYF
TRBD1 TRBJ1-6 TRBV6-1 NA TGTGCCAGCACCGACAGGGTTTCACCCCTCCACTTT CASTDRVSPLHF